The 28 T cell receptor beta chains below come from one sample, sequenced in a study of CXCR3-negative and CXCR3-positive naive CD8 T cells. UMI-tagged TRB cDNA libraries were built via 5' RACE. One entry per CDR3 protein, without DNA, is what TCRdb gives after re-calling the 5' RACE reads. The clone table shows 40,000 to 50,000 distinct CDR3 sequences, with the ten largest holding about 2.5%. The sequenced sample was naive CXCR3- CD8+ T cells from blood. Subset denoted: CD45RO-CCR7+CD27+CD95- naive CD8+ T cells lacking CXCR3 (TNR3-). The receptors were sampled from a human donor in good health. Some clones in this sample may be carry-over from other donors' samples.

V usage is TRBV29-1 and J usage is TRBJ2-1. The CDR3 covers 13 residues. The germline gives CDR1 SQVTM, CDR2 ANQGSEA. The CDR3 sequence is CSVEVADYNEQFF.

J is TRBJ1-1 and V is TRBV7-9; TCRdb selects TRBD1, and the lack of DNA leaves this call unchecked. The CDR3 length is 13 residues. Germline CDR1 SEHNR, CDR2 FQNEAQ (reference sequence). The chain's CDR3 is CASSKGQNTEAFF.

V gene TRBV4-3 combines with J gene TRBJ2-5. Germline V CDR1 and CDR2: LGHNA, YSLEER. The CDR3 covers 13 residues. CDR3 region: CASSQTASSPQYF.

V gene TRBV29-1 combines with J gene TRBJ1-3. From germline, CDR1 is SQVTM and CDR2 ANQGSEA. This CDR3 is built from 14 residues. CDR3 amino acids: CSVELLGSGNTIYF. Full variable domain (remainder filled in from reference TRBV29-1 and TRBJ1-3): SAVISQKPSRDICQRGTSLTIQCQVDSQVTMMFWYRQQPGQSLTLIATANQGSEATYESGFVIDKFPISRPNLTFSTLTVSNMSPEDSSIYLCSVELLGSGNTIYFGEGSWLTVV.

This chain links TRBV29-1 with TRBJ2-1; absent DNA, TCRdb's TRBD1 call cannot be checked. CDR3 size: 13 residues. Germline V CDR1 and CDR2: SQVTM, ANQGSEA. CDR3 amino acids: CSAEGAHDNEQFF.

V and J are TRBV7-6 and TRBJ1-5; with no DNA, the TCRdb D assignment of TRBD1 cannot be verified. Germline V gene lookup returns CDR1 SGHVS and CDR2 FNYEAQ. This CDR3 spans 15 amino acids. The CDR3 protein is CASSSGTGGSQPQHF.

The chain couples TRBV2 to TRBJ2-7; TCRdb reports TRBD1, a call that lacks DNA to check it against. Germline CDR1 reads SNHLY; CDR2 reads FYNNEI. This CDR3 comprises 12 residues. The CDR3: CASSVPGVEQYF. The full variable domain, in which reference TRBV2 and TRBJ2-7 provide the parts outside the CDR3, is EPEVTQTPSHQVTQMGQEVILRCVPISNHLYFYWYRQILGQKVEFLVSFYNNEISEKSEIFDDQFSVERPDGSNFTLKIRSTKLEDSAMYFCASSVPGVEQYFGPGTRLTVT.

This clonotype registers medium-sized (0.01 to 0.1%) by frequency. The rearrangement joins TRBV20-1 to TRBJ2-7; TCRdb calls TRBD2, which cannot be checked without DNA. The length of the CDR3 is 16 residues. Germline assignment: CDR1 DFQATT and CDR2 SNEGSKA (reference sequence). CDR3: CSARVIRTASSYEQYF.

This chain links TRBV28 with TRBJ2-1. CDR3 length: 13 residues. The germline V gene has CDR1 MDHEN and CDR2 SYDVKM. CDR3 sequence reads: CASSLGPYNEQFF.

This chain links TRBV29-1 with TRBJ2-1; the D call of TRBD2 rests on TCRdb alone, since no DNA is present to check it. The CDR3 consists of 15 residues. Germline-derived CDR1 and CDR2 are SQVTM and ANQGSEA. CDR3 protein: CSVELAGGSYNEQFF.

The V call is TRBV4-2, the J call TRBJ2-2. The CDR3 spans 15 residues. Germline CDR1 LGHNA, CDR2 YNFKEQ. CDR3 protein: CASSQELGNTGELFF.

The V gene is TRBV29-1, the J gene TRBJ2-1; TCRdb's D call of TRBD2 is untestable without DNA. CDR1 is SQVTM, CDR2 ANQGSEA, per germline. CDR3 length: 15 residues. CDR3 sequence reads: CSVDGTSGANNEQFF.

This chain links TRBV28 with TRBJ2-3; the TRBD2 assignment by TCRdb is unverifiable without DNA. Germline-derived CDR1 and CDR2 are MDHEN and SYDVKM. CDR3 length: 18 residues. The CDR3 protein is CASTFNIGTSVGTDTQYF.

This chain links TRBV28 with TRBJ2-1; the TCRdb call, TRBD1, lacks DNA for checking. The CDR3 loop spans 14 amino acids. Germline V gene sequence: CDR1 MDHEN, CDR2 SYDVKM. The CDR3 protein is CASSFNTQGTEQFF.

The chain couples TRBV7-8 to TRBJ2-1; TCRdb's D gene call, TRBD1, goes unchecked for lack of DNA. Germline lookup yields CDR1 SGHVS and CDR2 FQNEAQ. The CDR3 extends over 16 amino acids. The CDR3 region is CASSYPTGTSYNEQFF.

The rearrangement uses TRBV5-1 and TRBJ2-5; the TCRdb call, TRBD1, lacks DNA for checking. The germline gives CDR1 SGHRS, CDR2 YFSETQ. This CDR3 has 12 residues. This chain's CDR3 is CASSPWGETQYF.

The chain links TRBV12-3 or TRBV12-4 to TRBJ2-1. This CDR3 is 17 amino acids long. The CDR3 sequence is CASRLARYPSSYNEQFF.

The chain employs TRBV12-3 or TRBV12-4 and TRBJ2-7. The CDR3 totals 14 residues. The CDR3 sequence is CASSSPIRSYEQYF.

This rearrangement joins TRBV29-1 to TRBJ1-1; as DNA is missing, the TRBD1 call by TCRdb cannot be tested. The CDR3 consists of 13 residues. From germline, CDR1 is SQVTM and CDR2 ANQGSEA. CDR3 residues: CSVEDLQGAKAFF.

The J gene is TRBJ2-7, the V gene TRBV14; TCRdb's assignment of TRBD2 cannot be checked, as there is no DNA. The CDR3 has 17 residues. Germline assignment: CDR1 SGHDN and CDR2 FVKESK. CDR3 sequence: CASSQFPAVAGGFEQYF. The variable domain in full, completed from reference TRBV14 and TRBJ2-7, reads EAGVTQFPSHSVIEKGQTVTLRCDPISGHDNLYWYRRVMGKEIKFLLHFVKESKQDESGMPNNRFLAERTGGTYSTLKVQPAELEDSGVYFCASSQFPAVAGGFEQYFGPGTRLTVT.

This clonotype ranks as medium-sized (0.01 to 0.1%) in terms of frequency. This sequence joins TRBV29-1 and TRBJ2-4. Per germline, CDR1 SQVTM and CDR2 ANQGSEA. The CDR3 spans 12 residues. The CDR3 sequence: CSVGVDGDIQYF.

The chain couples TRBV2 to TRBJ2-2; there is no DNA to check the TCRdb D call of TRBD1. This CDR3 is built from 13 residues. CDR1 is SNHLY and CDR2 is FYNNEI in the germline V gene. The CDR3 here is CASSPGSSGELFF.

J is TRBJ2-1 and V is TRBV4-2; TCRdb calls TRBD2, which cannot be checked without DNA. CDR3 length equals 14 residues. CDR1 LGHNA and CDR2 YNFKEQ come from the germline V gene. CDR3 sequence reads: CASGGLAGANEQFF.

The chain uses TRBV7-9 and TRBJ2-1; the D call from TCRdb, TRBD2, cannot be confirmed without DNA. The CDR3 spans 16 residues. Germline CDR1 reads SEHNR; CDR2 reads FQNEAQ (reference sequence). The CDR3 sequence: CASLPSASGVYNEQFF.

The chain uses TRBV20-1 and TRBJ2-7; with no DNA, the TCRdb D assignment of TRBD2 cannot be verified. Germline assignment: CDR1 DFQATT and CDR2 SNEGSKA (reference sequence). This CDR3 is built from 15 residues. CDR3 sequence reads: CSARPLAGDAYEQYF.

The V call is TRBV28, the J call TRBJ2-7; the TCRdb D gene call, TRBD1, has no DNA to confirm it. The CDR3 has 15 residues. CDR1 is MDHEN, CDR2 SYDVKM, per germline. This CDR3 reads CASSLGTRFSYEQYF.

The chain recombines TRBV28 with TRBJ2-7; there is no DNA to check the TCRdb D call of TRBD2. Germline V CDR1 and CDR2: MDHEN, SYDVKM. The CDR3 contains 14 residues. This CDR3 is CASSGAGGFYEQYF.

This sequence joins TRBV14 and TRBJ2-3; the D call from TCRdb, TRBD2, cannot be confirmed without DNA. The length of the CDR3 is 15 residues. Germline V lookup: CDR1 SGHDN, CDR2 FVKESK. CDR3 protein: CASSQERLAGGSQYF.